This TCR beta chain was captured in a study of OX40 agonist ivuxolimab in advanced cancers. Study details: People who had prior anti-PD-1, anti-PD-L1 or anti-CTLA-4 therapy could take part, and approximately 43% had some.

Study results and caveats: Some nonresponders also had low normalized T-cell clonal expansion. Partial responders at 0.1-3.0 mg/kg showed near-lowest clonal expansion.

Germline assignment: CDR1 SGHTA and CDR2 FQGNSA. Trimming took off 0 bases at V and 5 bases at J, with 20 bases between the two ends. The CDR3 extends over 17 amino acids. TCRdb's table, derived via immunoSEQ multiplex PCR, lists solely in-frame clones and lacks some. The data show around 60,000 clones, with about nine tenths seen just once and around 1.8% held by the top ten. Remarks on this clone: Antigen unknown.

Specimen: CD4+ or CD8+ T cells sorted from blood, collected in a trial of the OX40 agonist ivuxolimab. The V gene is TRBV7-2, the J gene TRBJ2-7, with TRBD2 as a possible D gene (6 bases). This TCR came from an adult with an advanced solid tumor such as melanoma, head and neck, liver or kidney cancer. In DNA, the CDR3 is TGTGCCAGCAGCTTAGCGTTGAGCTCAGGTGGAGGGGACGAGCAGTACTTC. It specifies CASSLALSSGGGDEQYF.